These T cell receptor beta chains were read from a single sample in a study of blood T cell repertoires in COVID-19. Clones were read by immunoSEQ multiplex PCR, and TCRdb kept only the in-frame ones, dropping some. The sample lists about 150,000 clones, over 70% occurring once. The sequencing sample was made of peripheral blood. The origin of the receptors is a woman aged 55 to 70 with acute or convalescent COVID-19. Each CDR3 is given with its conserved first and last residue. D genes are given only for firm matches. The listing skips clone size in some rows; elsewhere it reads once, few, many or a size class.

TRBJ1-2 | TRBV10-3 | TRBD1 | . | TGTGCCATCAGTGAGACAAGGCCGGGACAGGGACTTCGTGGCTACACCTTC | CAISETRPGQGLRGYTF
TRBJ2-1 | TRBV7-2 | TRBD2 | . | TGTGCCAGCTCCCCAGCACTAGCGGGGGGATACAATGAGCAGTTCTTC | CASSPALAGGYNEQFF
TRBJ1-2 | TRBV4-3 | . | . | TGCGCCAGCAGCACCTCCTCCGGAGGATTAACTAACTATGGCTACACCTTC | CASSTSSGGLTNYGYTF
TRBJ2-7 | TRBV12-5 | TRBD1 | . | TGTGCTAGTGGTTTCTACAAAGACAGGGGACACCCCTACGGGTACGAGCAGTACTTC | CASGFYKDRGHPYGYEQYF
TRBJ2-3 | TRBV6-1 | . | . | TGTGCCAGCAGTGAAGCCATGGGCCTAGATACGCAGTATTTT | CASSEAMGLDTQYF
TRBJ1-5 | TRBV7-9 | . | . | TGTGCCAGCAGCTTAGGTTACAGCGGAGTCAATCAGCCCCAGCATTTT | CASSLGYSGVNQPQHF
TRBJ2-7 | TRBV4-3 | . | . | TGCGCCAGCAGCCTGAGGCTTGGTCAGCTTCACGAGCAGTACTTC | CASSLRLGQLHEQYF
TRBJ1-6 | TRBV5-5 | TRBD1 | . | TGTGCCAGCAGCCCCCCCACCGGACAGGTTGATTCACCCCTCCACTTT | CASSPPTGQVDSPLHF
TRBJ1-5 | TRBV5-1 | . | . | TGCGCCAGCAGAAAAGACAATAGCAATCAGCCCCAGCATTTT | CASRKDNSNQPQHF
TRBJ1-2 | TRBV7-2 | . | . | TGTGCCAGCAACCGGGGGGGGTATGGAGGCTACACCTTC | CASNRGGYGGYTF
TRBJ2-5 | TRBV9 | TRBD1 | . | TGTGCCAGCAGCCCGGGACAGACATTCCAAGAGACCCAGTACTTC | CASSPGQTFQETQYF
TRBJ1-5 | TRBV5-1 | . | . | TGCGCCAGCAGCTCAGGGTACAGCAATCAGCCCCAGCATTTT | CASSSGYSNQPQHF
TRBJ1-1 | TRBV3-1/TRBV3-2 | . | once | TGTGCCAGCATCGGGTCACGCGGCACTGAAGCTTTCTTT | CASIGSRGTEAFF